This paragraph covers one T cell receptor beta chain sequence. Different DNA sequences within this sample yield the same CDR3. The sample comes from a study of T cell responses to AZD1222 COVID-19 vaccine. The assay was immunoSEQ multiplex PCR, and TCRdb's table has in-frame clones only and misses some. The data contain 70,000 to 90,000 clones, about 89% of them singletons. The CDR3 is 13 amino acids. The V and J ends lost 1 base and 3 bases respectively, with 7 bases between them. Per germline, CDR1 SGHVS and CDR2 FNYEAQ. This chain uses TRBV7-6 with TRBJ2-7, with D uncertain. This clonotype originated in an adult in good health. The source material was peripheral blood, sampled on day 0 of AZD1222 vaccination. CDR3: CASSLGPNYEQYF. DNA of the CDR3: TGTGCCAGCAGCTTAGGACCAAACTACGAGCAGTACTTC.